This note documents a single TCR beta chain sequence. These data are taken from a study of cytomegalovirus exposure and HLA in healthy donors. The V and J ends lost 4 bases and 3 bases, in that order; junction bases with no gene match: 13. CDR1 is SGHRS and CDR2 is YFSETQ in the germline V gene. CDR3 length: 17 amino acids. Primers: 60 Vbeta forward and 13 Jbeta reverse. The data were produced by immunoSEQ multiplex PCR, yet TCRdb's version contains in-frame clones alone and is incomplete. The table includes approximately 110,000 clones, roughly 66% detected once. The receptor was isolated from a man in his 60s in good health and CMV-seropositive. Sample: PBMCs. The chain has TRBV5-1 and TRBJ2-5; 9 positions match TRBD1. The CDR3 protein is CASSPRPGTGYEETQYF. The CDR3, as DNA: TGCGCCAGCAGCCCGAGACCCGGGACAGGGTATGAAGAGACCCAGTACTTC.